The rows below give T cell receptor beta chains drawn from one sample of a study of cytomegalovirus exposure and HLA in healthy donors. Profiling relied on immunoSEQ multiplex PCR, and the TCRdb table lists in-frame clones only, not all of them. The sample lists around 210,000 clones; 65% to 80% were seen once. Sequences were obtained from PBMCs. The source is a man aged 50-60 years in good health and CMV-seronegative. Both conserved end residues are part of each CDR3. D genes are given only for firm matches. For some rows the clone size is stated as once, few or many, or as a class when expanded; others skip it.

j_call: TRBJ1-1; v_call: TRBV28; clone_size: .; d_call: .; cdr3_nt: TGTGCCAGCGGAGGGGGACTGGGGGGGGCTTTCTTT; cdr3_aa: CASGGGLGGAFF
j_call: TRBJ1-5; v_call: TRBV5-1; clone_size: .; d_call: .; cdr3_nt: TGCGCCAGCAGCTTGGGGCCGGAGGATAATCAGCCCCAGCATTTT; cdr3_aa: CASSLGPEDNQPQHF
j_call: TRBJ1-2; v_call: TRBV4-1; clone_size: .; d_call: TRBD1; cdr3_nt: TGCGCCAGCAGCCGCCCGGGACAGGGTAAAGGCTACACCTTC; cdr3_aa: CASSRPGQGKGYTF
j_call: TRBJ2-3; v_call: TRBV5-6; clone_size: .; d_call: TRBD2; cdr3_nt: TGTGCCAGCAGCTTGACGCGGCTAGCGGGAGTCTTTACAGATACGCAGTATTTT; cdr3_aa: CASSLTRLAGVFTDTQYF
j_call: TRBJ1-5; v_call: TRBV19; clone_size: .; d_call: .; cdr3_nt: TGTGCCAATAGCACCGGGACAAGGTCACGTCAGCCCCAGCATTTT; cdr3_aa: CANSTGTRSRQPQHF
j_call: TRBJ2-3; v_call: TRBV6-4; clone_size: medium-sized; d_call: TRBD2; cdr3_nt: TGTGCCAGCAGTGAAACTAGCGGGAGCGCAGATACGCAGTATTTT; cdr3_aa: CASSETSGSADTQYF
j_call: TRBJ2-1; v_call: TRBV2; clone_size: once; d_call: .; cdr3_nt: TGTGCCAGCAGTGTAGGCCAGAGAGTGGAGGATGAGCAGTTCTTC; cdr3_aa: CASSVGQRVEDEQFF
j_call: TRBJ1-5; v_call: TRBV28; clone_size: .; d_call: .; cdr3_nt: TGTGCCAGCAGTTTCCGGAACAGCGGGTGGAGCAATCAGCCCCAGCATTTT; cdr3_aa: CASSFRNSGWSNQPQHF
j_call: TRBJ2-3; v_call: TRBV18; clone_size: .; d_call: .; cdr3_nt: TGTGCCAGCTCACCACAGGGGCAGTCGGCAGATACGCAGTATTTT; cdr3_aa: CASSPQGQSADTQYF
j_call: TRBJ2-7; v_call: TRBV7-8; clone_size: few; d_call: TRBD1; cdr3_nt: TGTGCCAGCAGCACCGCCGGGACAGGAAACTACGAGCAGTACTTC; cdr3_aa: CASSTAGTGNYEQYF
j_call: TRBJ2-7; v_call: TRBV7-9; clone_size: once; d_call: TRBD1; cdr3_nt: TGTGCCATCTCCCTACAGGGGGTGTTTGAGCAGTACTTC; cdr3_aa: CAISLQGVFEQYF
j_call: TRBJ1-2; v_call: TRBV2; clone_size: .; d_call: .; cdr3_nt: TGTGCCAGCAGTGAGATTGTGAGAACGGTAAAAGGCTACACCTTC; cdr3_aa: CASSEIVRTVKGYTF
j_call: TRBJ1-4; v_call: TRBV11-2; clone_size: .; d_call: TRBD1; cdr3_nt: TGTGCCAGCAGCCTTGGGACAGGGGCTGAAAAACTGTTTTTT; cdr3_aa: CASSLGTGAEKLFF
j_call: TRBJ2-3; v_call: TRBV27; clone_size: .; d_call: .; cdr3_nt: TGTGCCAGTACTAGCACAGATACGCAGTATTTT; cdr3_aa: CASTSTDTQYF
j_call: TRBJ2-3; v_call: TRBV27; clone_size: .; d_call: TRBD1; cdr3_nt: TGTGCCAGCAGTCGGGGACAGCCTAGCACAGATACGCAGTATTTT; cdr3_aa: CASSRGQPSTDTQYF
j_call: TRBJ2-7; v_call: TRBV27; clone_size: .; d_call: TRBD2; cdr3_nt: TGTGCCAGCAGTTCGGGACTAGCGGGAGACCCCTCCTACGAGCAGTACTTC; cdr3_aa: CASSSGLAGDPSYEQYF
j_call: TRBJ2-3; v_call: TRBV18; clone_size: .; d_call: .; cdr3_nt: TGTGCCAGCTCCCAAAACATTGGCACAGATACGCAGTATTTT; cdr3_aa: CASSQNIGTDTQYF